The 12 T cell receptor beta chains listed next were all sequenced from one sample in a study of CXCR3-negative and CXCR3-positive naive CD8 T cells. Libraries were UMI-labeled 5' RACE TRB cDNA. After re-calling the 5' RACE reads, TCRdb lists one entry per CDR3 protein, DNA absent. The listing records more than 75,000 distinct CDR3 sequences. Study-wide findings and caveats: More hydrophobic TRB CDR3s occurred in CXCR3-positive than in CXCR3-negative naive cells.

No cognate antigen is known for these TCRs. The specimen was naive CXCR3+ CD8+ T cells from blood. The subset here: CD45RO-CCR7+CD27+CD95- naive CD8+ T cells expressing CXCR3 (TNR3+). The receptors shown here come from a human donor in good health. Some clones in this sample may be carry-over from other donors' samples.

The chain employs TRBV13 and TRBJ2-5; TCRdb picks TRBD2, but there is no DNA to check that call. The CDR3 has 14 residues. The germline V gene encodes CDR1 PRHDT and CDR2 FYEKMQ (reference sequence). The CDR3 is CASSQGLAGETQYF.

The chain joins TRBV29-1 to TRBJ2-3; the TRBD1 assignment by TCRdb is unverifiable without DNA. The CDR3 covers 15 residues. Germline-derived CDR1 and CDR2 are SQVTM and ANQGSEA. CDR3 region: CSVDGTGSWTDTQYF.

This rearrangement joins TRBV6-2 or TRBV6-3 to TRBJ1-1. The length of the CDR3 is 15 residues. Germline values: CDR1 MNHEY, CDR2 SVGEGT. CDR3 residues: CASSQSSDKNTEAFF.

V usage is TRBV7-2 and J usage is TRBJ2-5; TCRdb's D gene call, TRBD2, goes unchecked for lack of DNA. This CDR3 is 14 amino acids long. The germline V gene has CDR1 SGHTA and CDR2 FQGNSA. CDR3 loop: CASSSRGVGETQYF.

The chain employs TRBV29-1 and TRBJ2-1. CDR3 length: 16 residues. The germline CDR1 and CDR2 sequences are SQVTM and ANQGSEA. The CDR3 here is CSVETGRQGPYNEQFF.

The chain employs TRBV5-7 and TRBJ2-7; lacking DNA, the TRBD1 call made by TCRdb goes unchecked. TRBV5-7 belongs to the ORF category, with a function that is uncertain. The CDR3 consists of 16 residues. CDR3 protein: CASSLCLGARGYEQYF.

The genes are TRBV15 and TRBJ1-2. The V gene's germline CDR1 is LNHNV and CDR2 YYDKDF (reference sequence). The CDR3 has 16 residues. The CDR3 reads CATSRRTGEGPYGYTF.

The rearrangement uses TRBV6-1 and TRBJ2-7; TCRdb indicates TRBD1, and absent DNA this call remains unverified. Germline loops: CDR1 MNHNS, CDR2 SASEGT. The length of the CDR3 is 14 residues. This CDR3 reads CASSPRVNSYEQYF.

The chain couples TRBV7-9 to TRBJ2-1; TCRdb proposes TRBD2, but this gene call is untestable without DNA. CDR1 and CDR2 (germline): SEHNR, FQNEAQ (reference sequence). CDR3 length: 13 amino acids. CDR3: CASSLEENNEQFF.

The chain recombines TRBV20-1 with TRBJ1-2. This CDR3 has 16 amino acids. Germline CDR1 and CDR2: DFQATT and SNEGSKA (reference sequence). This CDR3 reads CSAPAGGPANLYGYTF.

The chain is built from TRBV7-6 and TRBJ2-1. CDR3 length: 14 residues. Germline CDR1 SGHVS, CDR2 FNYEAQ. The chain's CDR3 is CASSLEVSRDEQFF.

The chain uses TRBV3-1 and TRBJ2-7; absent DNA, TCRdb's TRBD2 call cannot be checked. CDR1 and CDR2 (germline): LGHDT, YNNKEL (reference sequence). This CDR3 is 16 amino acids long. The CDR3 sequence is CASSQIGTSGVHEQYF.